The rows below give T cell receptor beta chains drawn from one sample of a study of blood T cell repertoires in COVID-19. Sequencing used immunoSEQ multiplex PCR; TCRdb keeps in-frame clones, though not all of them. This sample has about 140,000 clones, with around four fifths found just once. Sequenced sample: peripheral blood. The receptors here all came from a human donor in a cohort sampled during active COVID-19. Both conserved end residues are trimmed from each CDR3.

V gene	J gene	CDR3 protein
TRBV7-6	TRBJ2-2	ASSWGGGDTGELF
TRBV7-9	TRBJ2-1	ASSSGQHPHNEQF
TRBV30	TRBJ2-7	AWSVRGGQGYEQY
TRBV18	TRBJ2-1	ASSPPGTGKVNEQF
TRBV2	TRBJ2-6	ASSAQIRSGANVLT
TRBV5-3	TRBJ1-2	ARSLKGAKYYGYT
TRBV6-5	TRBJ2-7	ASSSRGQGEQY
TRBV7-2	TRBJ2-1	ASGRLAGESEQF
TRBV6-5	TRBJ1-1	ASRAGGTGNTEAF
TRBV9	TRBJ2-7	ASSVGGYLREQY
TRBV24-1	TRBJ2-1	ATSDPRQAGLEQF
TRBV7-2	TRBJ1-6	ASSLAGASSPLH
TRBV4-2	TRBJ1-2	ASSQEPTGYGYT
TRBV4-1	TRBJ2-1	ASRGLAAPGGHNEQF
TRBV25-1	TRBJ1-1	ASSELSGFDTEAF
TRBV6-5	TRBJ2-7	ASGTGSRYEQY
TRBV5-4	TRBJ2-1	ASSPPGQGYNEQF
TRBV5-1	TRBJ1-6	ASSPAGGEIGSPLH
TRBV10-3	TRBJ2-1	AISFGLAGIYNEQF
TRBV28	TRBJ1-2	ASGQGGQVPYGYT
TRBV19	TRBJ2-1	ASSPVSGSFSSYNEQF
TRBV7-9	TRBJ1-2	ATKGFGYT
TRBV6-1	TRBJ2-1	ASSEGTGKTLQF
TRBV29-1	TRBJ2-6	SVLGQGYASGANVLT
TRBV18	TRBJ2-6	ASSPAGSGANVLT
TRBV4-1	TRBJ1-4	ASSPLASVGSEKLF
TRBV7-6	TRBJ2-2	ASSGYREGGELF
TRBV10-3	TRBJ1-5	AISEYRDQPQH
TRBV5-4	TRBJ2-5	ASSSPTGYQETQY
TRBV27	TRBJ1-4	ASSRTGPYEKLF
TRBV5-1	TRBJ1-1	ASSPVRQGNMNTEAF
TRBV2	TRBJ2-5	ASSGSLGHRGARQETQY
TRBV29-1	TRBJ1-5	SAIRGPSGPQH
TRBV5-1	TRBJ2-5	ASSPGGGQETQY
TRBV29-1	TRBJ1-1	SVDSGGDEAF
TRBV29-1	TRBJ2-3	SSGTSGTDTQY
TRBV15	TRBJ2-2	ATSRDKGVNTGELF
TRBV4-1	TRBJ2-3	ASSQDGIAASTDTQY
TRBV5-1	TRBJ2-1	ASSSRQGAPGNEQF
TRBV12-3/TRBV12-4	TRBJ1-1	ASSYSTLEAF
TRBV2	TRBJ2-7	ASSEVPGFEQY
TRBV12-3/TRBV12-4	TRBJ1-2	ASSSGLNYGYT